Below are 11 T cell receptor beta chains sequenced from a single sample in a study of blood T cell repertoires in COVID-19 (dated by TCRdb to the early 2020s). Library preparation used the immunoSEQ multiplex PCR assay. TCRdb mirrors the immuneACCESS table, restricted to in-frame sequences. Some clones are absent from its copies; in checked studies, under half trace to an unresolved V gene, and the reason for the others is unknown. The sample yields about 440,000 clones; roughly 90% were counted once. The ten largest clones capture 4% to 5.5% of the sample. Sequencing was carried out using peripheral blood. The source is a woman in her 30s with acute or convalescent COVID-19.

The chain has TRBV28 and TRBJ2-7; 10 nucleotides agree with TRBD1. The CDR3 spans 14 residues. Trimming at V came to 6 bases and at J to 6 bases, leaving 8 bases not matched to a gene. The germline V gene has CDR1 MDHEN and CDR2 SYDVKM. CDR3: CASSTWGTGVEQYF. Here the CDR3 DNA reads TGTGCCAGCAGCACATGGGGGACAGGGGTCGAGCAGTACTTC.

The rearrangement joins TRBV7-2 to TRBJ2-1; 7 bases are a match to TRBD1. Trimming took 6 bases from V and 2 from J; bases not matched to a gene: 10. CDR3 length equals 16 residues. Germline V lookup: CDR1 SGHTA, CDR2 FQGNSA. CDR3 sequence: CASRIGLGGAYNEQFF. The DNA of the CDR3 is TGTGCCAGCAGAATAGGGTTAGGGGGCGCCTACAATGAGCAGTTCTTC.

The V call is TRBV6-8, the J call TRBJ1-2; weak D call: TRBD1 (5 bases). The V and J ends lost 5 bases and 5 bases respectively, with 12 bases between them. CDR3 length: 13 amino acids. Germline CDR1 MNHGY, CDR2 SAAAGT. The CDR3 coding sequence is TGTGCCAGCAGTCTTATAGCAGGGTATGGCTACACCTTC. Its translation: CASSLIAGYGYTF.

The chain is built from TRBV7-9 and TRBJ1-4; possibly TRBD1 for D (6 bases). Germline V gene lookup returns CDR1 SEHNR and CDR2 FQNEAQ (reference sequence). The length of the CDR3 is 14 residues. The V end was cut by 5 bases, the J end by 8 bases, with 15 bases between. In nucleotides, the CDR3 is TGTGCCAGCAGCGCAGCACAGGGTTACGAAAAACTGTTTTTT. It specifies CASSAAQGYEKLFF.

CDR3 region: CASSDRGNSKIEQFF. CDR3 in DNA: TGTGCCAGTAGCGACAGGGGTAATTCCAAAATCGAGCAGTTCTTC. This chain uses TRBV19 with TRBJ2-1; TRBD1 matches at 8 bases. The length of the CDR3 is 15 residues. Germline V lookup: CDR1 LNHDA, CDR2 SQIVND (reference sequence). Losses at the gene ends were 6 bases for V and 10 bases for J; bases not matched to a gene: 14.

For this clone: The same CDR3 arises from other DNA sequences in this sample as well. This chain uses TRBV19 with TRBJ2-5; D may be TRBD2 (6 bases). Per germline, CDR1 LNHDA and CDR2 SQIVND (reference sequence). This CDR3 spans 13 amino acids. Deletions cut 5 bases from V and 0 bases from J, with 7 bases between. CDR3 in amino acids: CASSSSDQETQYF. The DNA of the CDR3 is TGTGCCAGTAGTTCTAGCGACCAAGAGACCCAGTACTTC. The complete variable domain, with remaining parts taken from reference TRBV19 and TRBJ2-5, reads DGGITQSPKYLFRKEGQNVTLSCEQNLNHDAMYWYRQDPGQGLRLIYYSQIVNDFQKGDIAEGYSVSREKKESFPLTVTSAQKNPTAFYLCASSSSDQETQYFGPGTRLLVL.

V gene TRBV6-5 combines with J gene TRBJ1-2, with 7 bases aligning to TRBD1. This CDR3 has 14 amino acids. Germline CDR1 is MNHEY and CDR2 is SVGAGI. The trim removed 6 bases at V and 6 bases at J, leaving 10 bases unmatched. The CDR3 sequence: CASSGQVLVNGYTF. CDR3 nucleotides: TGTGCCAGCAGCGGACAGGTGCTCGTTAATGGCTACACCTTC.

This rearrangement joins TRBV3-1 (or the pseudogene TRBV3-2) to TRBJ2-7; 7 bases align to TRBD1. J gave up 2 bases and V 7 bases, and 8 bases lay outside the gene matches. The germline V gene encodes CDR1 LGHDT and CDR2 YNNKEL (reference sequence). The CDR3 contains 14 residues. In DNA, the CDR3 is TGTGCCAGCACCCCGGACAGGAATACCTACGAGCAGTACTTC. Translation gives CASTPDRNTYEQYF.

This rearrangement joins TRBV5-4 to TRBJ1-3, with D uncertain. From germline, CDR1 is SGHNT and CDR2 YYREEE (reference sequence). This CDR3 has 13 residues. V was trimmed by 4 bases and J by 1 base, leaving 6 bases between them. The CDR3 coding sequence is TGTGCCAGCAGCCAGGTTTCTGGAAACACCATATATTTT. This gives the protein CASSQVSGNTIYF.

The chain carries TRBV5-8 and TRBJ1-4, with D perhaps matching TRBD1 (5 bases). Germline V gene sequence: CDR1 SGHTS, CDR2 YDEGEE. This CDR3 contains 17 residues. Trimming pared 3 bases from V and 7 bases from J, leaving 22 bases between. CDR3 bases: TGTGCCAGCAGCTCTACAGGCCCGCTGCTCGGGGGTGAAAAACTGTTTTTT. Translating gives CASSSTGPLLGGEKLFF.

The gene calls are TRBV5-1 and TRBJ2-7; 8 nucleotides line up with TRBD2. This CDR3 region has 16 residues. V was pared by 4 bases and J by 4 bases, with 13 bases of the junction left unmatched. CDR1 SGHRS and CDR2 YFSETQ come from the germline V gene. CDR3 DNA sequence: TGCGCCAGCAGCCTTGGCGGGGCTAGCGGGCAATACGAGCAGTACTTC. This encodes CASSLGGASGQYEQYF.